This entry features one T cell receptor beta chain sequence. Its antigen is not yet known. The sample is drawn from a study of monozygotic twins with inflammatory bowel disease (dated by TCRdb to about 2019). At the level of the whole study: The complete study included about 28 monozygotic twin pairs: 19 IBD-discordant Danish pairs and nine German pairs, of which four were IBD-concordant and five were IBD-discordant. Each individual had, on average, about 151 000 unique TCRalpha sequences and 181 000 unique TCRbeta sequences available for analysis. The search for disease-associated traits relied mainly on comparing, within discordant pairs, IBD patients with their genetically identical healthy co-twins.

As encoded in the germline V gene, CDR1 is MNHEY while CDR2 is SVGEGT. The CDR3 runs 14 residues from the cysteine to the phenylalanine. A DNA sequence was not provided. A roughly 2.7 ml peripheral blood sample was drawn into PAXgene tubes per donor and stored at -80°C. Without T cell sorting, total RNA was isolated from whole blood using the PAXgene blood miRNA kit on an automated QIAcube. Deep TCRalpha and TCRbeta repertoire profiling with unique molecular barcoding was performed on peripheral blood of monozygotic twin pairs concordant or discordant for inflammatory bowel disease. Smoking habits were recorded for all twin pairs, and individuals were classified as current, former or never smokers. Receptor libraries were prepared by 5' RACE. The input for every TCR library was around 3,800 ng of total RNA. For each sample, cDNA was synthesized in eight separate reactions using SMARTScribe reverse transcriptase. During cDNA synthesis, unique molecular identifiers containing a 6-nucleotide sample barcode were introduced by template switching. TCRalpha and TCRbeta cDNA was amplified in two nested PCRs of around 15 and 9 cycles, and bead purification was carried out after each PCR. Before amplification, cDNA was treated with uracil DNA-glycosylase and purified using the QIAquick PCR purification kit. In the second PCR, Illumina TruSeq-compatible adapters and sample-specific barcodes were added. Library quality and concentration were checked on TapeStation and Qubit, and libraries were pooled at about 5 ng each. Sequencing of the pooled libraries was done on an Illumina HiSeq2500 single-index Rapid Run using custom sequencing primers and 2 x 100 bp reads. The source study handled its data this way. MiGEC version 1.2.6 was used for UMI-based consensus assembly to correct PCR and sequencing errors. MiXCR version 2.1.1 was used to carry out V(D)J alignment, clonotype assembly and CDR3 extraction. Normalisation of gene usage, clonotype sharing and MAIT/NKT TCR abundance was achieved by analysing the top 1000, 10 000 and 20 000 clonotypes per sample. Diversity was computed as the inverse Simpson index with the vegan R package after downsampling to 27 000 UMIs. Statistical testing used paired Mann-Whitney U tests on the discordant twin pairs and applied Benjamini-Hochberg correction for multiple testing. TCRdb reprocessed the reads and lists each CDR3 protein sequence as a single entry, with no DNA. The V and J calls were determined by TCRdb, not by the authors. The table for this sample records fewer than 400,000 distinct CDR3 sequences. Clones ranked in the top ten supply approximately 5.4% of the sample.

Results and caveats for the whole study, not just this receptor: Compared with healthy twins, IBD patients had fewer clonotypes in common with other individuals, a difference most pronounced in patients showing signs of disease activity. No difference in repertoire similarity was observed between concordant and discordant twins, possibly owing to limited statistical power. The results gave no support for a single strong signal or clonotype linked to IBD. IBD patients had lower TCRbeta repertoire diversity, measured by the inverse Simpson index, than their healthy co-twins. Because patients were on differing immunosuppressive treatments, the repertoires may have picked up extra background noise and inter-individual variability. The analysis was unable to tell apart different T cell subtypes.

The chain is made from TRBV6-2 or TRBV6-3 and TRBJ2-1; the TCRdb D gene call, TRBD1, has no DNA to confirm it. The sample taken for sequencing was blood. The clonotype was recovered from a human donor with ulcerative colitis or Crohn's disease, or a healthy co-twin of an affected twin (not recorded which). The CDR3 reads CASSYTDRDNEQFF.